This passage covers 24 T cell receptor beta chains from one sample sequenced in a study of CD4 T cells in relation to SARS-CoV-2 and coronaviruses. The antigens these receptors bind are not known. Here immunoSEQ multiplex PCR was the method, and the copy in TCRdb shows in-frame clones only, minus some. Here the sample spans about 36,000 clones, about four fifths being singletons. The specimen was naive CD4+ T cells from PBMCs, cultured in vitro. This sample's subset: naive CD4+ T cells isolated by negative enrichment. The receptors were gathered from an adult with COVID-19.

The chain couples TRBV4-3 to TRBJ1-2, with D uncertain. Between the trimmed V and J ends, which lost 0 bases and 2 bases, there was a span of 7 bases. The CDR3 covers 14 residues. Germline CDR1 is LGHNA and CDR2 is YSLEER. The CDR3 sequence: CASSQDRRNYGYTF. CDR3 DNA sequence: TGCGCCAGCAGCCAAGACAGGAGAAACTATGGCTACACCTTC.

This rearrangement joins TRBV9 to TRBJ2-1, with 8 nucleotides matching TRBD2. The germline gives CDR1 SGDLS, CDR2 YYNGEE. The CDR3 sequence is 16 residues long. J lost 1 base, V lost 4 bases, and 7 bases had no gene match. The CDR3 nucleotides are TGTGCCAGCAGCCGTAGCGGGGTGCTATCCTACAATGAGCAGTTCTTC. The encoded protein is CASSRSGVLSYNEQFF.

The V gene is TRBV29-1, the J gene TRBJ2-7; D perhaps matches TRBD2 (5 bases). V gave up 7 bases and J gave up 6 bases, with 16 bases separating them. The CDR3 has 12 residues. CDR1 and CDR2 from the germline V gene are SQVTM and ANQGSEA. DNA of the CDR3: TGCAGCGCCCGAGGGCTAGTTGGCGAGCAGTACTTC. It yields the protein CSARGLVGEQYF.

This clone was counted only a few times. CDR3 region: CASRSTVNTGELFF. The CDR3 DNA sequence: TGTGCCAGCAGGTCGACAGTTAACACCGGGGAGCTGTTTTTT. This rearrangement joins TRBV6-6 to TRBJ2-2; possibly TRBD1 for D (5 bases). This CDR3 is 14 amino acids long. Per germline, CDR1 MNHNY and CDR2 SVGAGI (reference sequence). V lost 6 bases to trimming and J lost 2 bases, with 10 bases between them.

This rearrangement joins TRBV5-1 to TRBJ1-6, with D tentatively TRBD1 (5 bases). There are 13 residues in the CDR3. V was shortened by 4 bases and J by 8 bases, with 10 bases between the two germline ends. Germline CDR1 and CDR2: SGHRS and YFSETQ. Written as DNA, the CDR3 is TGCGCCAGCAGCGTCCGGGGGGATTCACCCCTCCACTTT. Amino acid sequence: CASSVRGDSPLHF. Using reference TRBV5-1 and TRBJ1-6 for the parts outside the CDR3, the full variable domain is KAGVTQTPRYLIKTRGQQVTLSCSPISGHRSVSWYQQTPGQGLQFLFEYFSETQRNKGNFPGRFSGRQFSNSRSEMNVSTLELGDSALYLCASSVRGDSPLHFGNGTRLTVT.

The gene calls are TRBV7-2 and TRBJ2-7; 9 positions match TRBD1. CDR1 is SGHTA, CDR2 FQGNSA, per germline. The CDR3 sequence is 17 residues long. J lost 4 bases, V lost 1 base, and 11 bases had no gene match. The CDR3 nucleotides read TGTGCCAGCAGCTTAGATGGGAGGACAGGGGTCTGGTACGAGCAGTACTTC. It specifies CASSLDGRTGVWYEQYF.

The rearrangement links TRBV7-8 to TRBJ2-7, with D hard to call. The length of the CDR3 is 15 residues. Per the germline V gene, CDR1 is SGHVS and CDR2 is FQNEAQ. The V end was cut by 3 bases, the J end by 0 bases, with 12 bases between. The CDR3 loop is CASSFKRFGSYEQYF. In nucleotides, the CDR3 is TGTGCCAGCAGCTTTAAGCGTTTCGGCTCCTACGAGCAGTACTTC.

The J gene is TRBJ1-1, the V gene TRBV23-1; D is uncertain. TRBV23-1 is designated an ORF whose function remains uncertain. Trimming stripped 10 bases from V and 0 bases from J, with 9 bases between. The CDR3 contains 12 residues. CDR3: CANLELNTEAFF. In DNA form, the CDR3 reads TGCGCCAACCTGGAATTGAACACTGAAGCTTTCTTT.

This rearrangement joins TRBV21-1 to TRBJ2-1; no DNA check was done on the table's D call, TRBD2. TRBV21-1 is a documented pseudogene. CDR3 length: 18 residues. The CDR3 protein is CASSKRIYPGGSYREQFF. The CDR3 region has the DNA TGTGCCAGCAGCAAAAGAATTTATCCCGGGGGGTCCTACAGGGAGCAGTTCTTC.

This clone was counted a single time. The chain has TRBV27 and TRBJ2-5; 7 positions match TRBD1. Unmatched junction bases numbered 5, after V lost 5 bases and J lost 5 bases. The CDR3 covers 13 residues. Germline loops: CDR1 MNHEY, CDR2 SMNVEV (reference sequence). The CDR3 is CASSPTGLETQYF. Written as DNA, the CDR3 is TGTGCCAGCAGTCCGACAGGGTTGGAGACCCAGTACTTC.

V and J are TRBV27 and TRBJ2-1, with 10 bases matching TRBD2. The J segment lost 5 bases and the V segment lost 5 bases, leaving 9 bases of the junction unmatched. From germline, CDR1 is MNHEY and CDR2 SMNVEV (reference sequence). This CDR3 region has 16 residues. This CDR3 reads CASSPDLAGVDNEQFF. CDR3 sequence (DNA): TGTGCCAGCAGTCCTGATCTAGCGGGAGTCGACAATGAGCAGTTCTTC.

The chain has TRBV5-1 and TRBJ2-3; TRBD2 is a possible D gene (5 bases). With 3 bases removed from V and 2 bases from J, the gap between germline ends came to 10 bases. The CDR3 consists of 14 residues. Germline CDR1 and CDR2: SGHRS and YFSETQ. The CDR3 bases are TGCGCCAGCAGCTGGGAGCGGTACACAGATACGCAGTATTTT. Amino acid sequence: CASSWERYTDTQYF.

The chain uses TRBV5-6 and TRBJ2-7; maybe TRBD2 (5 bases). V was trimmed by 6 bases and J by 0 bases, leaving 16 bases between them. Germline values: CDR1 SGHDT, CDR2 YYEEEE. This CDR3 has 15 amino acids. For the CDR3, the DNA is TGTGCCAGCAACATCCGGGGAAAGGCCTCCTACGAGCAGTACTTC. Translated, it gives CASNIRGKASYEQYF.

The chain employs TRBV27 and TRBJ2-7; 8 bases are shared with TRBD1. The CDR3 contains 15 residues. CDR1 is MNHEY, CDR2 SMNVEV, per germline (reference sequence). Trimming removed 5 bases from V and 3 bases from J; junction bases left unmatched: 9. DNA of the CDR3: TGTGCCAGCAGTGGCCGCGGACAGGGTATCTACGAGCAGTACTTC. This codes for CASSGRGQGIYEQYF.

This chain uses TRBV4-1 with TRBJ2-1; the match to TRBD2 covers 13 bases. Trimming at V came to 4 bases and at J to 6 bases, leaving 6 bases not matched to a gene. The CDR3 has 16 amino acids. CDR1 is MGHRA and CDR2 is YSYEKL in the germline V gene. In DNA, the CDR3 is TGCGCCAGCAGCCGAGCAGGGACTAGCGGGATCAATGAGCAGTTCTTC. The encoded protein is CASSRAGTSGINEQFF.

This chain connects TRBV6-2 or TRBV6-3 to TRBJ2-1; TRBD2 aligns across 8 bases. Germline trimming cut 6 bases from V and 0 bases from J; bases unmatched to any gene: 10. The CDR3 is made up of 17 amino acids. The V gene's germline CDR1 is MNHEY and CDR2 SVGEGT. The CDR3 sequence is CASSPGGGASSYNEQFF. The CDR3 nucleotides are TGTGCCAGCAGCCCCGGGGGGGGCGCCAGCTCCTACAATGAGCAGTTCTTC.

The chain has TRBV5-4 and TRBJ2-5; a weak D match, TRBD2 (6 bases). The CDR3 loop spans 16 amino acids. With 3 bases removed from V and 5 bases from J, the gap between germline ends came to 20 bases. Germline CDR1 SGHNT, CDR2 YYREEE (reference sequence). CDR3 loop: CASSSQRDFKAETQYF. The CDR3 coding sequence is TGTGCCAGCAGCTCCCAACGGGACTTTAAGGCCGAGACCCAGTACTTC.

V is TRBV7-3 and J is TRBJ2-3; no clear D gene. CDR1 is SGHTA, CDR2 FQGTGA, per germline. V was clipped by 5 bases and J by 1 base, with 10 bases between them. The CDR3 length is 14 residues. The CDR3 DNA reads TGTGCCAGCAGCCTGTACGGGCGCACAGATACGCAGTATTTT. Translated: CASSLYGRTDTQYF.

This sequence joins TRBV13 and TRBJ1-4; D perhaps matches TRBD1 (6 bases). The CDR3 is made up of 14 amino acids. Germline V CDR1 and CDR2: PRHDT, FYEKMQ (reference sequence). V dropped 4 bases and J dropped 8 bases, with 14 bases sitting between them. Written as DNA, the CDR3 is TGTGCCAGCAGCTCATCTAAAGACAGGGAAAAACTGTTTTTT. Translated: CASSSSKDREKLFF.

This clone has just a few counts. The rearrangement links TRBV7-3 to TRBJ2-2; TRBD1 matches 7 bases. The CDR3 sequence is 16 residues long. Germline assignment: CDR1 SGHTA and CDR2 FQGTGA. J was trimmed by 1 base and V by 5 bases; bases with no gene match: 7. In nucleotides, the CDR3 is TGTGCCAGCAGCAAAGGACAGGCTGAGAACACCGGGGAGCTGTTTTTT. It translates to CASSKGQAENTGELFF.

V is TRBV13 and J is TRBJ1-2; weak D call: TRBD1 (6 bases). Trimming removed 3 bases at V and 1 base at J, with 12 bases between. The CDR3 loop spans 15 amino acids. CDR1 PRHDT and CDR2 FYEKMQ come from the germline V gene (reference sequence). The CDR3 loop reads CASSLGGAVNYGYTF. DNA for the CDR3: TGTGCCAGCAGCTTGGGGGGGGCGGTTAACTATGGCTACACCTTC.

This sequence joins TRBV25-1 and TRBJ2-1, with a possible D match to TRBD2 (5 bases). The V end was cut by 3 bases, the J end by 7 bases, with 13 bases between. This CDR3 has 14 amino acids. CDR1 is MGHDK, CDR2 SYGVNS, per germline. CDR3 nucleotide sequence: TGTGCCAGCAGTGACAGTGTCACGGGGAATGAGCAGTTCTTC. This encodes CASSDSVTGNEQFF. The full variable domain, completed using reference TRBV25-1 and TRBJ2-1, is EADIYQTPRYLVIGTGKKITLECSQTMGHDKMYWYQQDPGMELHLIHYSYGVNSTEKGDLSSESTVSRIRTEHFPLTLESARPSHTSQYLCASSDSVTGNEQFFGPGTRLTVL.

V and J are TRBV7-9 and TRBJ2-7; D not resolved. Per the germline V gene, CDR1 is SEHNR and CDR2 is FQNEAQ (reference sequence). V shed 5 bases and J shed 0 bases, with 11 bases lying between them. The CDR3 length is 14 residues. The CDR3 sequence: CASSRFRDSYEQYF. The CDR3 DNA sequence: TGTGCCAGCAGCCGTTTTCGCGACTCCTACGAGCAGTACTTC.

This clone was seen a single time. The gene calls are TRBV7-9 and TRBJ2-4; D assignment may be TRBD1 or TRBD2 (5 bases each). The germline gives CDR1 SEHNR, CDR2 FQNEAQ (reference sequence). Trimming shortened V by 3 bases and J by 0 bases, and 12 bases separated the two germline ends. The CDR3 has 16 amino acids. As DNA, the CDR3 is TGTGCCAGCAGCTTGGGGCCTAGCCTAGCCAAAAACATTCAGTACTTC. This codes for CASSLGPSLAKNIQYF.